These 27 T cell receptor beta chains share one sample of origin, sequenced in a study of T cells in Graves' hyperthyroidism and ophthalmopathy. RNA transcripts yielded amplified TCR beta CDR3 regions. The HTBI primer set was used in a first-round RT-PCR of the TCR CDR3. TCRdb re-analysed the multiplex PCR reads in MiXCR, keeping a single row per CDR3 protein. The sample shows hundreds of thousands of distinct CDR3 sequences, about two fifths of them seen only once. Sequenced material: blood. The receptors shown here come from a man between 18 and 35 years old with Graves' hyperthyroidism.

This clonotype was counted between two and nine times. The chain carries TRBV20-1 and TRBJ2-2; maybe TRBD1 (5 bases). The V and J ends lost 0 bases and 6 bases respectively, with 8 bases between them. Germline CDR1 DFQATT, CDR2 SNEGSKA (reference sequence). This CDR3 has 13 amino acids. The CDR3 nucleotides are TGCAGTGCTAGAGACAGGGTATCCGGGGAGCTGTTTTTT. Its translation: CSARDRVSGELFF.

To note about this clonotype: The junction and the germline gene differ at one end; a read error may be behind it. The chain links TRBV7-7 to TRBJ2-5; 9 bases align to TRBD2. The CDR3 is 16 residues long. The germline V gene has CDR1 SSHAT and CDR2 FNYEAQ (reference sequence). CDR3 in amino acids: CASSPLEAGGQEAQYF. The CDR3 DNA reads as TGTGCTAGCAGCCCCTTAGAAGCGGGGGGCCAAGAGGCCCAGTACTTC.

V usage is TRBV7-9 and J usage is TRBJ2-5; D may match TRBD1 or TRBD2 (5 bases each). Germline V gene sequence: CDR1 SEHNR, CDR2 FQNEAQ (reference sequence). Trimming cost V 1 base and J 1 base, with 13 bases left between them. The CDR3 totals 16 residues. CDR3 loop: CASSLDWGFSQETQYF. As DNA, the CDR3 is TGTGCCAGCAGCTTAGATTGGGGGTTTTCCCAAGAGACCCAGTACTTC.

This sequence joins TRBV2 and TRBJ1-4, with a weak D call TRBD1 (5 bases). Trimming took 5 bases from V and 7 from J, leaving 11 bases between them. CDR1 and CDR2 (germline): SNHLY, FYNNEI. The CDR3 is 13 amino acids. This chain's CDR3 is CASSLWDPEKLFF. For the CDR3, the DNA is TGTGCCAGCAGTTTGTGGGACCCTGAAAAACTGTTTTTT.

This clonotype was observed many times. The chain links TRBV29-1 to TRBJ2-5, with D possibly matching TRBD2 (6 bases). CDR1 and CDR2 from the germline V gene are SQVTM and ANQGSEA. This CDR3 has 14 residues. Trimming took off 7 bases at V and 2 bases at J, with 17 bases between the two ends. The CDR3 reads CSGVYLGGQETQYF. CDR3 DNA sequence: TGCAGCGGTGTTTATCTGGGGGGACAAGAGACCCAGTACTTC. The full variable domain, with the rest looked up from reference TRBV29-1 and TRBJ2-5, is SAVISQKPSRDICQRGTSLTIQCQVDSQVTMMFWYRQQPGQSLTLIATANQGSEATYESGFVIDKFPISRPNLTFSTLTVSNMSPEDSSIYLCSGVYLGGQETQYFGPGTRLLVL.

The chain combines TRBV20-1 with TRBJ2-2; the D is unclear. Germline CDR1 is DFQATT and CDR2 is SNEGSKA (reference sequence). This CDR3 contains 12 residues. Trimming removed 2 bases from V and 11 bases from J, with 12 bases in between. The CDR3 loop reads CSARTFMGELFF. CDR3 in DNA: TGCAGTGCTAGAACCTTTATGGGCGAGCTGTTTTTT.

The table lists this clonotype with many counts. The chain links TRBV15 to TRBJ1-1; D gene uncertain. Germline lookup yields CDR1 LNHNV and CDR2 YYDKDF (reference sequence). The CDR3 runs to 12 residues. The V end lost 5 bases, the J end lost 5 bases, and 9 bases lay between the germline ends. The DNA for the CDR3 is TGTGCCACCAGCGGAATAGCAACTGAAGCTTTCTTT. It is translated as CATSGIATEAFF.

The J gene is TRBJ2-3, the V gene TRBV2, with D possibly called TRBD1 or TRBD2 (5 bases each). The CDR3 extends over 14 amino acids. CDR1 is SNHLY and CDR2 is FYNNEI in the germline V gene. Trimming stripped 4 bases from V and 7 bases from J, with 15 bases between. CDR3 sequence reads: CASSAGTRRNTQYF. DNA of the CDR3: TGTGCCAGCAGTGCCGGGACCCGAAGAAATACGCAGTATTTT.

Many counts were recorded for this clonotype. The CDR3 here is CASSPRGTYGYTF. The CDR3 nucleotides are TGTGCCAGCAGTCCCAGGGGAACCTATGGCTACACCTTC. J is TRBJ1-2 and V is TRBV12-3 or TRBV12-4; TRBD1 might be the D (6 bases). This CDR3 is built from 13 residues. V was pared by 5 bases and J by 4 bases, with 11 bases between.

This clonotype was detected ten times or more. The chain employs TRBV11-2 and TRBJ1-1; D gene uncertain. Trimming pared 11 bases from V and 4 bases from J, leaving 14 bases between. There are 12 residues in the CDR3. CDR1 and CDR2 from the germline V gene are SGHAT and FQNNGV. The CDR3 spells CASGEVATEAFF. CDR3 DNA sequence: TGTGCCTCCGGAGAGGTGGCCACTGAAGCTTTCTTT. The whole variable domain, remainder taken from reference TRBV11-2 and TRBJ1-1, is EAGVAQSPRYKIIEKRQSVAFWCNPISGHATLYWYQQILGQGPKLLIQFQNNGVVDDSQLPKDRFSAERLKGVDSTLKIQPAKLEDSAVYLCASGEVATEAFFGQGTRLTVV.

As regards this clonotype: At one end, the junction sequence differs from germline, possibly due to a read error. The gene calls are TRBV11-2 and TRBJ2-7, with a weak D call TRBD2 (6 bases). Germline loops: CDR1 SGHAT, CDR2 FQNNGV. CDR3 length equals 14 residues. The CDR3 region has the DNA TGCGCCAGCAGCCATCTGGGCGGGGACTACGAGCAGTACTTC. Encoded protein: CASSHLGGDYEQYF.

The CDR3 DNA sequence: TGCAGCGTCCAAGAGGGTAGAGCTAACTATGGCTACACCTTC. Encoded protein: CSVQEGRANYGYTF. V gene TRBV29-1 combines with J gene TRBJ1-2; no clear D gene. Deletions cut 6 bases from V and 0 bases from J, with 14 bases between. The CDR3 loop spans 14 amino acids. Germline V CDR1 and CDR2: SQVTM, ANQGSEA.

This clonotype has a count of ten or more. A junction end diverges from the germline sequence, so it may reflect a read error. The DNA of the CDR3 is TGTGCTAGCAGCTTAGGTCCGGGAGGCTTCCAAGAGACCCAGTACTTC. Translated: CASSLGPGGFQETQYF. The chain joins TRBV7-7 to TRBJ2-5, with 7 bases fitting TRBD2. CDR3 length equals 16 residues. CDR1 and CDR2 from the germline V gene are SSHAT and FNYEAQ (reference sequence).

The genes are TRBV9 and TRBJ1-1, with D possibly matching TRBD1 (5 bases). Trimming stripped 6 bases from V and 3 bases from J, with 15 bases between. The germline V gene encodes CDR1 SGDLS and CDR2 YYNGEE. CDR3 size: 14 residues. The CDR3 nucleotides are TGTGCCAGCACCTCCGGGGGTGGGGACACTGAAGCTTTCTTT. This gives the protein CASTSGGGDTEAFF. Variable domain in full (rest from reference TRBV9 and TRBJ1-1): DSGVTQTPKHLITATGQRVTLRCSPRSGDLSVYWYQQSLDQGLQFLIQYYNGEERAKGNILERFSAQQFPDLHSELNLSSLELGDSALYFCASTSGGGDTEAFFGQGTRLTVV.

This clonotype was recorded at least ten times. CDR3 sequence (DNA): TGTGCCACCAGCATACCAAATCAGCCCCAGCATTTT. Translated, it gives CATSIPNQPQHF. V gene TRBV15 combines with J gene TRBJ1-5; no definite D call. The CDR3 is made up of 12 amino acids. CDR1 and CDR2 from the germline V gene are LNHNV and YYDKDF (reference sequence). V dropped 4 bases and J dropped 4 bases, with 5 bases sitting between them.

On this clonotype: With a much larger clone just one base away, this may be a read error. V and J are TRBV12-3 or TRBV12-4 and TRBJ1-2, with D unclear. V was cut by 1 base and J by 10 bases, with 7 bases left in between. The CDR3 contains 11 residues. CDR3 bases: TGTGCCAGCAGTTTAGGGGATACCTACACCTTC. Encoded protein: CASSLGDTYTF.

Concerning this clonotype: One end of the junction is discordant with germline, which a read error may explain. The chain links TRBV29-1 to TRBJ1-2, with 11 bases lining up with TRBD1. This CDR3 spans 12 amino acids. CDR1 and CDR2 (germline): SQVTM, ANQGSEA. CDR3 sequence reads: CGVGTGGYGYTF. CDR3 DNA: TGCGGCGTGGGGACAGGGGGTTATGGCTACACCTTC.

As concerns this clonotype: A single base separates this from a much larger clone, so it may be a read error. In DNA, the CDR3 is TGCAGTGCTAGAGATGACAGGGACACTGAAGCTTCCTTT. Amino acid sequence: CSARDDRDTEASF. The chain has TRBV20-1 and TRBJ1-1; 7 bases map to TRBD1. There are 13 residues in the CDR3. Germline assignment: CDR1 DFQATT and CDR2 SNEGSKA (reference sequence).

A remark on this clonotype: This is likely a read error, given that the CDR3 carries no conserved phenylalanine or tryptophan at its end. J is TRBJ1-5 and V is TRBV9, with unresolved D. The V gene's germline CDR1 is SGDLS and CDR2 YYNGEE. This CDR3 spans 14 amino acids. With 0 bases removed from V and 0 bases from J, the gap between germline ends came to 4 bases. This chain's CDR3 is CASSVGDSNQPQHL. DNA of the CDR3: TGTGCCAGCAGCGTAGGGGATAGCAATCAGCCCCAGCATCTT.

This clonotype was recorded only once. The CDR3 carries no conserved terminal phenylalanine or tryptophan, so it likely arises from a read error. No DNA is shown, since the ends of the CDR3 on it are uncertain; the CDR3 is the one TCRdb lists. The chain joins TRBV2 to TRBJ1-1. The CDR3 has 11 amino acids, counting both end residues. Germline V CDR1 and CDR2: SNHLY, FYNNEI. The CDR3 is CASSARADSFS.

The gene calls are TRBV29-1 and TRBJ1-2; 8 bases match TRBD1. The CDR3 contains 13 residues. The germline CDR1 and CDR2 sequences are SQVTM and ANQGSEA. CDR3 nucleotide sequence: TGCAGTGGAACGACAGGGGTGCTCTATGGCTACACCTTC. Its protein product is CSGTTGVLYGYTF.

In this sample, this clonotype turned up many times. This chain connects TRBV2 to TRBJ1-1; 8 positions match TRBD1. This CDR3 contains 14 residues. In germline, CDR1 is SNHLY, CDR2 FYNNEI. The junction had 7 bases not matched to a gene; V was cut back by 7 bases and J by 3 bases. Here the CDR3 DNA reads TGTGCCAGCACCAAGACAGGGGTTGACACTGAAGCTTTCTTT. The encoded protein is CASTKTGVDTEAFF. The variable domain in full, completed from reference TRBV2 and TRBJ1-1, reads EPEVTQTPSHQVTQMGQEVILRCVPISNHLYFYWYRQILGQKVEFLVSFYNNEISEKSEIFDDQFSVERPDGSNFTLKIRSTKLEDSAMYFCASTKTGVDTEAFFGQGTRLTVV.

This clonotype was detected many times. J is TRBJ2-7 and V is TRBV12-3 or TRBV12-4, with D tentatively TRBD1 (7 bases). This CDR3 has 13 residues. V lost 3 bases and J lost 6, with 12 bases in between. CDR3: CASSLYQGGEQYF. As DNA, the CDR3 is TGTGCCAGCAGTTTGTATCAGGGGGGCGAGCAGTACTTC.

Comments on this clonotype: The junction and the germline gene differ at one end; a read error may be behind it. The V and J genes are TRBV2 and TRBJ2-7, with D uncertain. This CDR3 is 11 amino acids long. The V gene's germline CDR1 is SNHLY and CDR2 FYNNEI. The CDR3 here is CTSIGEDEQYF. The CDR3 DNA is TGTACCAGCATTGGTGAGGACGAGCAGTACTTC.

Remarks on this clonotype: Because it lacks the conserved phenylalanine or tryptophan at the end, this CDR3 is likely a read error. This chain uses TRBV6-2 or TRBV6-3 with TRBJ1-5, with D possibly matching TRBD1 (6 bases). There are 14 residues in the CDR3. CDR1 is MNHEY, CDR2 SVGEGT, per germline. V lost 2 bases and J lost 7, with 12 bases in between. In DNA form, the CDR3 reads TGTGCCAGCAGTTACGGTGCTGGGGGCCAGCCCCAGCATCTT. Amino acids: CASSYGAGGQPQHL.

There are a few counts of this clonotype. The V and J genes are TRBV28 and TRBJ1-5; a possible D gene is TRBD1 (5 bases). Germline V gene sequence: CDR1 MDHEN, CDR2 SYDVKM. The CDR3 consists of 14 residues. The germline V and J ends were trimmed by 2 bases and 7 bases, with 12 bases remaining between them. In DNA, the CDR3 is TGTGCCAGCAGTTTAGACAGCCCGCAACAGCCCCAGCATTTT. It encodes CASSLDSPQQPQHF. The full variable domain, rest sourced from reference TRBV28 and TRBJ1-5, is DVKVTQSSRYLVKRTGEKVFLECVQDMDHENMFWYRQDPGLGLRLIYFSYDVKMKEKGDIPEGYSVSREKKERFSLILESASTNQTSMYLCASSLDSPQQPQHFGDGTRLSIL.

For this clonotype: A much larger clone differs from this one at a single base, so this may be a read error. The V call is TRBV2, the J call TRBJ1-1; the D gene is possibly TRBD1 (5 bases). Germline-derived CDR1 and CDR2 are SNHLY and FYNNEI. The CDR3 length is 13 residues. With 6 bases removed from V and 1 base from J, the gap between germline ends came to 9 bases. The CDR3 bases are TGTGCCAGCAGCCGACAGTCGAACACTGAAGCTTTCTTT. Amino acid sequence: CASSRQSNTEAFF.